A single sample is the source of the 21 T cell receptor beta chains below, sequenced in a study of T-cell reconstitution after alpha-beta-depleted transplantation in children listed by TCRdb under 2016. To prepare the library, PCR was applied. Sequencing was performed on an Illumina HiSeq 2500. TCR library preparation used molecular barcoding, with unique molecular identifiers applied to normalize quantification of the TCRbeta repertoire. TCRdb handled the public reads itself, with Q25 trimming in fastp and clone calling in MiXCR, and kept productive beta chains. Each CDR3 protein appears once, grouped with its most common genes and DNA. The sample table contains about 510,000 distinct CDR3 sequences; only one count was recorded for approximately 10% of them. The ten largest clones represent roughly 15% of the sample. The treatment or condition label, as the study defines it: allogeneic hematopoietic cell transplantation with graft depleted of TCRalphabeta T cells and CD19 B cells.

This specimen was PBMCs, mostly from graft donor cells, taken 180 days after TCRalphabeta/CD19-depleted stem cell transplant. These receptors were obtained from a female patient aged 2-15 years who had a stem cell transplant for aplastic anemia, so the T cells may come from the graft donor.

The chain uses TRBV9 and TRBJ1-6, with TRBD1 identical over 7 bases. Germline V gives CDR1 SGDLS, CDR2 YYNGEE. The CDR3 totals 16 residues. With V trimmed by 1 base and J by 7 bases, 8 bases remained unmatched. The CDR3: CASSVSGQTGNSPLHF. DNA of the CDR3: TGTGCCAGCAGCGTATCGGGACAGACTGGGAATTCACCCCTCCACTTT. Filled out from reference TRBV9 and TRBJ1-6, the complete variable domain reads DSGVTQTPKHLITATGQRVTLRCSPRSGDLSVYWYQQSLDQGLQFLIQYYNGEERAKGNILERFSAQQFPDLHSELNLSSLELGDSALYFCASSVSGQTGNSPLHFGNGTRLTVT.

The rearrangement joins TRBV7-3 to TRBJ1-2; TRBD1 might be the D (5 bases). V lost 2 bases to trimming and J lost 10 bases, with 14 bases between them. The CDR3 contains 13 residues. The germline CDR1 and CDR2 sequences are SGHTA and FQGTGA. CDR3 sequence (DNA): TGTGCCAGCAGCTTACAGGGAGGTCAGGTCTACACCTTC. Translated, it gives CASSLQGGQVYTF.

This clonotype was seen many times. V gene TRBV5-1 combines with J gene TRBJ2-6; no reliable D call. Germline assignment: CDR1 SGHRS and CDR2 YFSETQ. The CDR3 length is 13 residues. Trimming removed 5 bases from V and 0 bases from J, with 3 bases in between. Here the CDR3 DNA reads TGCGCCAGCAGAATCTCTGGGGCCAACGTCCTGACTTTC. It encodes CASRISGANVLTF.

In this sample, this clonotype turned up a few times. The V gene is TRBV7-2, the J gene TRBJ2-7; 9 bases align to TRBD1. The CDR3 extends over 14 amino acids. Germline lookup yields CDR1 SGHTA and CDR2 FQGNSA. CDR3 region: CASSLGGGDRVWDV. The CDR3 bases are TGTGCCAGCAGCTTAGGTGGTGGGGACAGGGTGTGGGACGTC.

V and J are TRBV24-1 and TRBJ2-3, with 10 nucleotides matching TRBD1. This CDR3 is built from 17 residues. The V gene end was trimmed by 5 bases and the J gene end by 2 bases; junction bases not matched to a gene: 9. Per germline, CDR1 KGHDR and CDR2 SFDVKD. In nucleotides, the CDR3 is TGTGCCACCAGTGCCCCTCGTCGACAGGGGGCCACAGATACGCAGTATTTT. Protein: CATSAPRRQGATDTQYF.

The sample holds a few counts of this clonotype. This CDR3 is CSARDGRSGPYNEQFF. The CDR3 nucleotides read TGCAGTGCTAGAGATGGACGCTCGGGGCCCTACAATGAGCAGTTCTTC. This rearrangement joins TRBV20-1 to TRBJ2-1; possibly TRBD1 or TRBD2 for D (5 bases each). The CDR3 runs 16 residues. Germline CDR1 and CDR2: DFQATT and SNEGSKA (reference sequence). V was shortened by 0 bases and J by 2 bases, with 14 bases between the two germline ends.

In DNA, the CDR3 is TGTGCCAGCAGTTTTAACAAGGCGGGATACTCCTACGAGCAGTACTTC. Translation: CASSFNKAGYSYEQYF. This chain uses TRBV28 with TRBJ2-7, with D possibly TRBD2 on 6 matching bases. The V and J ends lost 3 bases and 0 bases respectively, with 15 bases between them. CDR3 length: 16 amino acids. Per the germline V gene, CDR1 is MDHEN and CDR2 is SYDVKM.

This clonotype was detected a few times. This chain joins TRBV27 and TRBJ2-1; D is uncertain. This CDR3 spans 13 amino acids. Between the trimmed V and J ends, which lost 3 bases and 4 bases, there was a span of 7 bases. The germline CDR1 and CDR2 sequences are MNHEY and SMNVEV (reference sequence). DNA of the CDR3: TGTGCCAGCAGTTTCTCCCGATACAATGAGCAGTTCTTC. As protein: CASSFSRYNEQFF.

This clonotype was seen more than once but under ten times. The chain uses TRBV5-6 and TRBJ2-1, with D tentatively TRBD2 (5 bases). Germline V gene lookup returns CDR1 SGHDT and CDR2 YYEEEE. Trimming removed 0 bases from V and 6 bases from J, with 10 bases in between. This CDR3 spans 14 amino acids. Here the CDR3 DNA reads TGTGCCAGCAGCTTGGCTCTAGCCCGCAATGAGCAGTTCTTC. It yields the protein CASSLALARNEQFF.

This clonotype was seen only a few times. This chain joins TRBV6-1 and TRBJ2-3, with D maybe TRBD2 (6 bases). From germline, CDR1 is MNHNS and CDR2 SASEGT. V shed 4 bases and J shed 2 bases, with 13 bases lying between them. This CDR3 has 15 residues. The CDR3 nucleotides are TGTGCCAGCAGTGGCAGGGACTGGTACACAGATACGCAGTATTTT. Translation: CASSGRDWYTDTQYF.

This clonotype was seen only a few times. J is TRBJ2-5 and V is TRBV7-2, with D possibly being TRBD1 or TRBD2 (6 bases each). V was shortened by 2 bases and J by 3 bases, with 16 bases between the two germline ends. The CDR3 sequence is 16 residues long. Germline-derived CDR1 and CDR2 are SGHTA and FQGNSA. CDR3 coding DNA: TGTGCCAGCAGCTTAAGGGGGGATTGGGGTAAAGAGACCCAGTACTTC. Translation: CASSLRGDWGKETQYF. The full variable domain, with the rest looked up from reference TRBV7-2 and TRBJ2-5, is GAGVSQSPSNKVTEKGKDVELRCDPISGHTALYWYRQSLGQGLEFLIYFQGNSAPDKSGLPSDRFSAERTGGSVSTLTIQRTQQEDSAVYLCASSLRGDWGKETQYFGPGTRLLVL.

This clonotype was detected only a few times. This chain joins TRBV12-5 and TRBJ2-7; TRBD2 matches 9 bases. From germline, CDR1 is LGHNT and CDR2 FRNRAP. V lost 2 bases, J lost 1 base, and 3 bases stayed unmatched. The CDR3 has 15 residues. The CDR3 DNA reads as TGTGCTAGTGGTTTGTTTAGCGGGAGTTCCTACGAGCAGTACGTC. This codes for CASGLFSGSSYEQYV.

Only a few counts were recorded for this clonotype. The genes are TRBV6-5 and TRBJ2-1; D unresolved. Germline V gives CDR1 MNHEY, CDR2 SVGAGI. The CDR3 sequence is 17 residues long. The V end was cut by 0 bases, the J end by 2 bases, with 14 bases between. CDR3 protein: CASSYSITESTYNEQFF. The DNA of the CDR3 is TGTGCCAGCAGTTACTCGATAACGGAAAGTACCTACAATGAGCAGTTCTTC.

The chain employs TRBV20-1 and TRBJ2-7; perhaps D is TRBD1 or TRBD2 (5 bases each). Germline V gives CDR1 DFQATT, CDR2 SNEGSKA (reference sequence). V was trimmed by 8 bases and J by 3 bases, leaving 11 bases between them. This CDR3 is built from 11 residues. The CDR3 DNA reads as TGCAGTCGAGGGGTGGGCTACGAGCAGTACTTC. Translation gives CSRGVGYEQYF.

This clonotype has only a few counts. The chain combines TRBV20-1 with TRBJ2-2, with a tentative D call TRBD2 (6 bases). Trimming shortened V by 3 bases and J by 1 base, and 12 bases separated the two germline ends. Germline CDR1 reads DFQATT; CDR2 reads SNEGSKA (reference sequence). The CDR3 length is 15 residues. This chain's CDR3 is CSASHGRLNTGELFF. CDR3 DNA sequence: TGCAGTGCTAGTCACGGGAGATTGAACACCGGGGAGCTGTTTTTT.

The gene calls are TRBV6-2 or TRBV6-3 and TRBJ1-6; 8 bases match TRBD1. The CDR3 runs 14 residues. CDR1 and CDR2 (germline): MNHEY, SVGEGT. V was clipped by 9 bases and J by 5 bases; unmatched bases: 6. In DNA form, the CDR3 reads TGTGCCAGTCGGGCGACAGGGGATAATTCACCCCTCCACTTT. Protein: CASRATGDNSPLHF.

This clonotype was recorded a few times. The genes are TRBV7-9 and TRBJ1-4; D might be TRBD1 (6 bases). The CDR3 runs to 15 residues. Germline lookup yields CDR1 SEHNR and CDR2 FQNEAQ (reference sequence). V was trimmed by 4 bases and J by 7 bases, leaving 16 bases between them. The CDR3 DNA follows: TGTGCCAGCAGCTCCCTAGGGGGGTTCCCTGAAAAACTGTTTTTT. Translation gives CASSSLGGFPEKLFF.

In its sample, this clonotype was seen a few times. Germline is not matched at one junction end, which may reflect a read error. V is TRBV12-3 or TRBV12-4 and J is TRBJ2-1; TRBD2 matches 8 bases. The CDR3 has 15 residues. CDR3: CASSLAGSAYNEQFF. The CDR3 DNA reads TGTGCCAGCAGTCTAGCGGGCTCGGCCTACAATGAGCAGTTCTTC.

The rearrangement links TRBV4-1 to TRBJ2-7; unclear D gene. This CDR3 is 14 amino acids long. Germline-derived CDR1 and CDR2 are MGHRA and YSYEKL. The germline V and J ends were trimmed by 3 bases and 1 base, with 10 bases remaining between them. In DNA, the CDR3 is TGCGCCAGCAGCCATCCCGGACGGTCCTACGAGCAGTACGTC. Translated: CASSHPGRSYEQYV.

In this sample, this clonotype turned up a few times. The V call is TRBV20-1, the J call TRBJ2-2; TRBD2 might be the D (6 bases). The CDR3 is 15 amino acids. The V and J ends lost 4 bases and 4 bases respectively, with 16 bases between them. Germline loops: CDR1 DFQATT, CDR2 SNEGSKA (reference sequence). The CDR3 bases are TGCAGTGCTAAACCGGGACTGTCCCCCACCGGGGAGCTGTTTTTT. Its protein product is CSAKPGLSPTGELFF.

The V call is TRBV20-1, the J call TRBJ2-1; 8 bases match TRBD2. The length of the CDR3 is 14 residues. Germline V gives CDR1 DFQATT, CDR2 SNEGSKA (reference sequence). V trimming: 2 bases; J trimming: 2 bases; junction bases outside the gene matches: 2. CDR3 region: CSARSGSTYNEQFF. CDR3 sequence (DNA): TGCAGTGCTAGAAGCGGGAGTACCTACAATGAGCAGTTCTTC.